What follows describes a single TCR beta chain. This sample stems from a study of blood T cell repertoires in COVID-19. Across the study: Spain, Italy and the United States supplied samples that represented acute and convalescent COVID-19. T cells, B-cell-depleted T cells, or PBMCs supplied cDNA or gDNA.

The CDR3 runs to 15 residues. The germline V gene encodes CDR1 SGHNT and CDR2 YENEEA. With 5 bases clipped from V and 7 bases from J, the junction kept 4 bases outside the gene matches. As handled by the study authors: Reference gene primer amplification yielded estimated nucleated cell counts. Assay: immunoSEQ multiplex PCR; the TCRdb copy retains only in-frame clones and omits some. V and J calls and clone size are given by that table; D and trimming were obtained from the DNA. This sample has 200,000 or so clones; roughly 80% occur once, and the top ten carry 17%. Sequenced: peripheral blood. The receptor's source is a man between 60 and 70 years old with active or convalescent COVID-19. The genes are TRBV11-3 and TRBJ2-1; TRBD2 agrees at 14 bases. CDR3 residues: CASSPWTSGRNEQFF. In nucleotides, the CDR3 is TGTGCCAGCAGCCCATGGACTAGCGGGAGGAATGAGCAGTTCTTC.